This T cell receptor (beta chain) was sequenced in a study of blood T cell repertoires in COVID-19 (dated by TCRdb to the early 2020s). In terms of the full investigation: Collaborator samples came from the United States, Italy and Spain and covered acute and convalescent phases of COVID-19. Where HLA class I and class II types were available, the types were taken from metadata supplied by the sample provider, not from assay-based typing. The samples were drawn from two sources: the first 160 participants of the ongoing ImmuneRACE study, and some 1,300 subjects contributed by 6 global collaborators. The prospective study material was composed of cDNA or gDNA derived from T cells, B-cell-depleted T cells, or PBMCs. The repertoires were released in a freely available public database meant as a resource for research on the immune response to SARS-CoV-2. A de-identified subject ID, COVID-19 status, age in years and sex were almost always included in the sample metadata. Deeply sampled blood TCRbeta repertoires from subjects exposed to, actively infected with, or recovered from COVID-19 were included in the dataset.

TCRbeta CDR3 regions were amplified from genomic DNA by means of the immunoSEQ Assay, a bias-controlled multiplex PCR. As for the authors' bioinformatics: Nucleated cell counts per sample were estimated from amplification of reference gene primers within the assay. To quantify the absolute abundance of each unique TCRbeta CDR3 rearrangement, sequence reads were collapsed and filtered. Productive Simpson clonality was computed per sample as the square root of Simpson's diversity index over productive rearrangements. TCRdb holds this immuneACCESS table with in-frame rearrangements only. Some clones are missing; in checked studies, unresolved V genes explain under half, and the rest has no known cause. That table is the source of V, J and clone size, and D and trimming were worked out from the DNA. This sample has more than 150,000 clones in its table, and more than 80% of those were observed once. Jointly, the top ten make up roughly 6.3% of the sample.

Here is what the overall study found, with its caveats: The quantity of clinical and demographic metadata differed by source and by participant and was supplied without curation.

Turning to this clone: Its antigen has not been determined. There are no base qualities to consult, and no much larger clone falls within one base.

Each collaborating institution followed its own protocols to collect whole blood in K2EDTA tubes. For TCRbeta analysis, collaborator samples were shipped as frozen whole blood, as isolated PBMCs, or as DNA extracted from either sample type. Including the terminal cysteine and phenylalanine, the CDR3 comprises 16 residues. The sequence is cut down to CDR3 DNA, 48 bases in frame from base 1. CDR1 is given as SGDLS and CDR2 as YYNGEE, both from the germline V gene. The V end loses 0 bases and the J end loses 2 bases, and a stretch of 15 bases separates them. The clonotype was recovered from a human donor in a cohort sampled during active COVID-19. Sequencing was performed on peripheral blood. This sequence uses TRBV9 and TRBJ2-7; matching of 5 bases hints at TRBD2 as the D gene. The DNA sequence is given as TGTGCCAGCAGCGTAGGTCGGGGAGCGCGGGCCTACGAGCAGTACTTC. The translation is CASSVGRGARAYEQYF.